The TCR beta chain described here comes from a study of cytomegalovirus exposure and HLA in healthy donors. Across the whole study: About 85 million unique TCRs from HLA-typed donors were held in an early release of data.

In the PCR, 60 Vbeta and 13 Jbeta primers were used. TCRdb keeps only in-frame clones here, not all; method: immunoSEQ multiplex PCR. The table has around 110,000 clones, 79% seen once; the top ten hold around 4.3%. Study results and limitations: Cytomegalovirus association was listed for 164 TCR beta chains.

Worth noting for this clone: Its antigen is unidentified.

This clonotype originated in a young man in good health and CMV-seropositive. Specimen: PBMCs.

The CDR3 region has the DNA TGTGCCAGCAGCTTAGAGGACAGGACTTCAGAAGCTTTCTTT. Translated: CASSLEDRTSEAFF. The rearrangement uses TRBV7-9 and TRBJ1-1; 7 bases are shared with TRBD1. The germline CDR1 and CDR2 sequences are SEHNR and FQNEAQ (reference sequence). V dropped 1 base and J dropped 8; count of bases not matched to a gene: 7. The CDR3 loop spans 14 amino acids.